This T cell receptor (beta chain) is from a study of OX40 agonist ivuxolimab in advanced cancers. Study-wide background: Every 2 weeks, patients got intravenous ivuxolimab at one of six dose levels (0.01-10 mg/kg). Partial responses were achieved by three patients, of whom one had hepatocellular carcinoma and two had cutaneous melanoma.

Regarding this clone: Antigen specificity is unknown.

Germline values: CDR1 SEHNR, CDR2 FQNEAQ (reference sequence). The CDR3 runs 14 residues. V dropped 5 bases and J dropped 6 bases, with 14 bases sitting between them. Overall study findings and caveats: It was also the case that some nonresponders had low normalized T-cell clonal expansion.

Data came from immunoSEQ multiplex PCR; TCRdb stores just in-frame clones and leaves some out. The table includes 15,000 to 20,000 clones, over 70% detected once. This specimen was CD4+ or CD8+ T cells sorted from blood, taken in a trial of the OX40 agonist ivuxolimab. This TCR was sampled from an adult with an advanced solid tumor such as melanoma, head and neck, liver or kidney cancer. J is TRBJ2-1 and V is TRBV7-9; possible D gene TRBD1, 6 bases. The CDR3 sequence: CASSQGGVGNEQFF. Here the CDR3 DNA reads TGTGCCAGCAGCCAAGGGGGAGTAGGCAATGAGCAGTTCTTC.